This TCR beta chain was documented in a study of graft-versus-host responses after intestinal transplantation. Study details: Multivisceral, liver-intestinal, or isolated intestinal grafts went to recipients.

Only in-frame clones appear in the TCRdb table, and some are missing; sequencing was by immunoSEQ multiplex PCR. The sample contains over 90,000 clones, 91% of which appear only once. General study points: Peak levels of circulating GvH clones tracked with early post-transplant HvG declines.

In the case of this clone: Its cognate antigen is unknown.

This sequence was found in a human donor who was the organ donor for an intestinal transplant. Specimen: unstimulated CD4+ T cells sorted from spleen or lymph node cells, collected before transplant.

Here the CDR3 DNA reads TGTGCCAGCAGCTCGGACAGGACCGACTATGGCTACACCTTC. Its protein product is CASSSDRTDYGYTF. The chain uses TRBV7-9 and TRBJ1-2, with 7 bases lining up with TRBD1. The CDR3 has 14 amino acids. In germline, CDR1 is SEHNR, CDR2 FQNEAQ (reference sequence). V lost 4 bases, J lost 3 bases, and 5 bases stayed unmatched.